This TCR beta chain was captured by sequencing in a study of T cell changes during pregnancy in multiple sclerosis. This clone was observed a single time. Some clones are missing from TCRdb's copy, which holds only in-frame ones; the method was immunoSEQ multiplex PCR. Of about 34,000 clones listed, around 90% are singletons. The CDR3 extends over 16 amino acids. Per the germline V gene, CDR1 is SGHTA and CDR2 is FQGTGA. Germline trimming cut 4 bases from V and 6 bases from J; bases unmatched to any gene: 7. The chain couples TRBV7-3 to TRBJ2-1; 12 bases are a match to TRBD2. Sequencing was performed on CD8+ T cells from peripheral blood mononuclear cells, taken after pregnancy. This TCR was recovered from a female donor with multiple sclerosis, enrolled in a pregnancy study. The chain's CDR3 is CASSSWTSGKPNEQFF. In nucleotides, the CDR3 is TGTGCCAGCAGCTCCTGGACTAGCGGGAAACCCAATGAGCAGTTCTTC.